This record covers a single T cell receptor beta chain. These data belong to a study of blood T cell repertoires in COVID-19. Study context: Acute and convalescent COVID-19 samples came from the United States, Italy and Spain.

Grouping used clinical history reported by participants in a survey and questionnaire. Repertoires were generated with immunoSEQ multiplex PCR, while TCRdb's copy carries only in-frame clones and drops some. The repertoire holds 350,000 or so clones, with 86% as singletons. The sequence derives from a woman between 40 and 55 years old with acute COVID-19. Source material: PBMCs or T cells enriched from blood (not recorded which).

CDR3 bases: TGTGCCAGCAGCGGGAACTACGAGCAGTACTTC. Its translation is CASSGNYEQYF. The V gene is TRBV6-5, the J gene TRBJ2-7; maybe TRBD2 (5 bases). The germline CDR1 and CDR2 sequences are MNHEY and SVGAGI. V lost 6 bases and J 3 bases, leaving 6 bases between the germline ends. The CDR3 sequence is 11 residues long.